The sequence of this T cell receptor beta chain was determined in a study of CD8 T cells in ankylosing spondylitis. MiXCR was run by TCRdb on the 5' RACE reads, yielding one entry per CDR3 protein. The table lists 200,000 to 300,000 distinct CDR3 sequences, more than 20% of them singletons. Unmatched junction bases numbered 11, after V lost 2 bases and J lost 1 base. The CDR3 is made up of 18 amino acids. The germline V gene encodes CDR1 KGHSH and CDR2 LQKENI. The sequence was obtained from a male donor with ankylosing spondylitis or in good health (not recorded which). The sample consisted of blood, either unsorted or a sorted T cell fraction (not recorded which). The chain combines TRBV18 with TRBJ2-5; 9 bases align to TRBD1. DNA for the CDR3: TGTGCCAGCTCACCATTTGGGACAGGGAGGAAGGGCCAAGAGACCCAGTACTTC. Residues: CASSPFGTGRKGQETQYF.